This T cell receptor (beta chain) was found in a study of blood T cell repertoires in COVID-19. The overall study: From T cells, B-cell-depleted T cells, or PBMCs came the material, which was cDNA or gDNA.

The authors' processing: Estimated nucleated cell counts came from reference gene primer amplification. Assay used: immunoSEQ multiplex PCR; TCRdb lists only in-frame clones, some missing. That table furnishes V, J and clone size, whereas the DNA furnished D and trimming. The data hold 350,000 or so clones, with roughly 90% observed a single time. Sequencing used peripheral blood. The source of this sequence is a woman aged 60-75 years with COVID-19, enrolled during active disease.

This chain's CDR3 is CAWSVGGPNLSGNTIYF. CDR3 coding DNA: TGTGCCTGGAGTGTAGGAGGTCCAAACCTCTCTGGAAACACCATATATTTT. V and J are TRBV30 and TRBJ1-3; the D is unclear. Per the germline V gene, CDR1 is GTSNPN and CDR2 is SVGIG (reference sequence). CDR3 length equals 17 residues. V was pared by 0 bases and J by 0 bases, with 15 bases between.